The next 27 T cell receptor beta chains were all read from a single sample in a study of cytomegalovirus exposure and HLA in healthy donors. The study ran its PCR with 60 Vbeta and 13 Jbeta primers. TCRdb keeps only in-frame clones here, not all; method: immunoSEQ multiplex PCR. The sample has under 300,000 clones; 80% to 90% are singletons. Sequenced sample: PBMCs. These receptors were obtained from a man in his forties in good health and CMV-seropositive.

The rearrangement links TRBV28 to TRBJ2-7; D remains unclear. V shed 5 bases and J shed 2 bases, with 10 bases lying between them. The length of the CDR3 is 13 residues. Germline assignment: CDR1 MDHEN and CDR2 SYDVKM. CDR3 sequence reads: CASSGVAPYEQYF. The CDR3 DNA follows: TGTGCCAGCAGTGGAGTTGCCCCCTACGAGCAGTACTTC.

The chain uses TRBV5-8 and TRBJ2-5; 7 bases are shared with TRBD1. The closer fit of TRBJ2-7 to the DNA end suggests the J call may be wrong. Per germline, CDR1 SGHTS and CDR2 YDEGEE. The CDR3 is 14 residues long. CDR3 amino acids: CATMDRSLGYEQYF. CDR3 nucleotide sequence: TGTGCCACCATGGACAGGTCCCTTGGGTACGAGCAGTACTTC.

The CDR3 is CASSSLDRKNTEAFF. Written as DNA, the CDR3 is TGTGCCAGCAGCTCCTTAGACAGGAAGAACACTGAAGCTTTCTTT. The chain couples TRBV7-9 to TRBJ1-1; a weak D match, TRBD1 (6 bases). CDR1 and CDR2 from the germline V gene are SEHNR and FQNEAQ (reference sequence). The CDR3 is made up of 15 amino acids. V was clipped by 4 bases and J by 1 base, with 13 bases between them. Variable domain in full (rest from reference TRBV7-9 and TRBJ1-1): DTGVSQNPRHKITKRGQNVTFRCDPISEHNRLYWYRQTLGQGPEFLTYFQNEAQLEKSRLLSDRFSAERPKGSFSTLEIQRTEQGDSAMYLCASSSLDRKNTEAFFGQGTRLTVV.

This rearrangement joins TRBV4-1 to TRBJ2-2; 14 nucleotides match TRBD2. Germline loops: CDR1 MGHRA, CDR2 YSYEKL. With V trimmed by 1 base and J by 3 bases, 1 base remained unmatched. The CDR3 has 17 residues. The CDR3 spells CASSQGLAGGYTGELFF. The CDR3 bases are TGCGCCAGCAGCCAAGGACTAGCGGGAGGGTACACCGGGGAGCTGTTTTTT.

This clone was seen once. The sample contains more than one DNA sequence encoding this CDR3. J is TRBJ2-5 and V is TRBV18; D is possibly TRBD2 (5 bases). This CDR3 region has 14 residues. Deletions cut 3 bases from V and 2 bases from J, with 10 bases between. Germline V CDR1 and CDR2: KGHSH, LQKENI. CDR3 sequence: CASSPQGLQETQYF. DNA for the CDR3: TGTGCCAGCTCACCGCAAGGACTTCAAGAGACCCAGTACTTC. Based on the CDR3 plus reference TRBV18 and TRBJ2-5, the full variable domain is NAGVMQNPRHLVRRRGQEARLRCSPMKGHSHVYWYRQLPEEGLKFMVYLQKENIIDESGMPKERFSAEFPKEGPSILRIQQVVRGDSAAYFCASSPQGLQETQYFGPGTRLLVL.

The chain recombines TRBV18 with TRBJ1-1; no firm D call. Per the germline V gene, CDR1 is KGHSH and CDR2 is LQKENI. V dropped 8 bases and J dropped 0 bases, with 16 bases sitting between them. This CDR3 comprises 15 residues. The DNA of the CDR3 is TGTGCCAGCATCACCGTCGGAGGGCTGAACACTGAAGCTTTCTTT. Translated: CASITVGGLNTEAFF.

The chain carries TRBV2 and TRBJ1-1; 9 nucleotides agree with TRBD1. Germline-derived CDR1 and CDR2 are SNHLY and FYNNEI. With V trimmed by 6 bases and J by 11 bases, 10 bases remained unmatched. The CDR3 has 13 amino acids. CDR3: CASSGGQGGLAFF. In nucleotides, the CDR3 is TGTGCCAGCAGCGGGGGACAGGGAGGGTTGGCTTTCTTT.

The CDR3: CASSQPGGTDTQYF. CDR3 coding DNA: TGCGCCAGCAGCCAACCCGGGGGCACAGATACGCAGTATTTT. The chain links TRBV4-1 to TRBJ2-3, with D perhaps matching TRBD2 (5 bases). This CDR3 region has 14 residues. Germline assignment: CDR1 MGHRA and CDR2 YSYEKL. The V end was cut by 2 bases, the J end by 1 base, with 7 bases between.

The V call is TRBV5-1, the J call TRBJ1-1, with unresolved D. The germline V gene has CDR1 SGHRS and CDR2 YFSETQ. This CDR3 contains 13 residues. Trimming took 7 bases from V and 3 from J, leaving 13 bases between them. DNA of the CDR3: TGCGCCAGCCGCCTAGTTCTGGACACTGAAGCTTTCTTT. Translated: CASRLVLDTEAFF.

The CDR3 nucleotides are TGTGCCGTCGGAAGAGGGGGATATGAGCAGTTCTTC. Translated, it gives CAVGRGGYEQFF. The J gene is TRBJ2-1, the V gene TRBV27; possible D gene TRBD1, 6 bases. The CDR3 covers 12 residues. Deletions cut 11 bases from V and 8 bases from J, with 16 bases between. CDR1 is MNHEY, CDR2 SMNVEV, per germline (reference sequence).

The chain is built from TRBV2 and TRBJ2-3; 13 nucleotides match TRBD2. Germline lookup yields CDR1 SNHLY and CDR2 FYNNEI. CDR3 length: 15 residues. V shed 6 bases and J 2 bases; nucleotides not matched to a gene: 2. CDR3 sequence reads: CASRGTSGNTDTQYF. In DNA, the CDR3 is TGTGCCAGCAGAGGGACTAGCGGGAACACAGATACGCAGTATTTT.

V gene TRBV30 combines with J gene TRBJ2-7; a possible D gene is TRBD1 (5 bases). Germline V gene data show CDR1 as GTSNPN and CDR2 as SVGIG (reference sequence). The CDR3 spans 16 residues. V lost 0 bases to trimming and J lost 6 bases, with 21 bases between them. The CDR3 DNA follows: TGTGCCTGGAGTGTAAAGGGGCGGACATTCCCATCCGAGCAGTACTTC. This codes for CAWSVKGRTFPSEQYF.

Only a few counts were recorded for this clone. The rearrangement uses TRBV13 and TRBJ1-1; possible D gene TRBD1, 6 bases. The CDR3 contains 15 residues. From germline, CDR1 is PRHDT and CDR2 FYEKMQ (reference sequence). With 4 bases removed from V and 1 base from J, the gap between germline ends came to 13 bases. CDR3 protein: CASSSLYRENTEAFF. The CDR3 DNA is TGTGCCAGCAGCTCCCTTTACAGGGAGAACACTGAAGCTTTCTTT.

This clone appeared a few times. This chain connects TRBV19 to TRBJ1-1, with D possibly TRBD1 on 6 matching bases. CDR3 size: 14 residues. From germline, CDR1 is LNHDA and CDR2 SQIVND (reference sequence). V lost 10 bases and J lost 4, with 19 bases in between. Here the CDR3 DNA reads TGTGCCACCTACAGGGATCGGGTGGGCACTGAAGCTTTCTTT. This encodes CATYRDRVGTEAFF.

The chain recombines TRBV20-1 with TRBJ1-1; D is undetermined. CDR1 is DFQATT, CDR2 SNEGSKA, per germline (reference sequence). Trimming cost V 1 base and J 3 bases, with 3 bases left between them. The CDR3 spans 11 residues. CDR3 loop: CSARVDTEAFF. The DNA for the CDR3 is TGCAGTGCTAGAGTAGACACTGAAGCTTTCTTT.

This chain joins TRBV28 and TRBJ2-2; 12 bases match TRBD2. Unmatched junction bases numbered 8, after V lost 5 bases and J lost 7 bases. Germline values: CDR1 MDHEN, CDR2 SYDVKM. CDR3 length equals 16 residues. CDR3 amino acids: CASSPEGLAGGGELFF. CDR3 bases: TGTGCCAGCAGTCCAGAGGGACTAGCGGGCGGCGGGGAGCTGTTTTTT. The whole variable domain, filled in from reference TRBV28 and TRBJ2-2, reads DVKVTQSSRYLVKRTGEKVFLECVQDMDHENMFWYRQDPGLGLRLIYFSYDVKMKEKGDIPEGYSVSREKKERFSLILESASTNQTSMYLCASSPEGLAGGGELFFGEGSRLTVL.

The V gene is TRBV19, the J gene TRBJ2-1, with 8 bases matching TRBD2. V was pared by 1 base and J by 5 bases, with 4 bases of the junction left unmatched. Looked up from germline, CDR1 is LNHDA and CDR2 is SQIVND (reference sequence). The CDR3 length is 15 residues. The CDR3 region has the DNA TGTGCCAGTAGTATAGCGGGAGGGGACCACAATGAGCAGTTCTTC. It translates to CASSIAGGDHNEQFF.

The chain carries TRBV7-9 and TRBJ2-7, with D perhaps matching TRBD1 (6 bases). The germline V and J ends were trimmed by 3 bases and 1 base, with 13 bases remaining between them. The CDR3 sequence is 15 residues long. CDR1 SEHNR and CDR2 FQNEAQ come from the germline V gene (reference sequence). The CDR3 region is CASSFGTTSSYEQYF. For the CDR3, the DNA is TGTGCCAGCAGCTTCGGGACAACTTCTTCCTACGAGCAGTACTTC. The whole variable domain, filled in from reference TRBV7-9 and TRBJ2-7, reads DTGVSQNPRHKITKRGQNVTFRCDPISEHNRLYWYRQTLGQGPEFLTYFQNEAQLEKSRLLSDRFSAERPKGSFSTLEIQRTEQGDSAMYLCASSFGTTSSYEQYFGPGTRLTVT.

The chain is built from TRBV15 and TRBJ2-7; a weak D match, TRBD1 (6 bases). Trimming shortened V by 0 bases and J by 7 bases, and 7 bases separated the two germline ends. This CDR3 contains 12 residues. Per the germline V gene, CDR1 is LNHNV and CDR2 is YYDKDF (reference sequence). CDR3 region: CATSRDRGEQYF. The CDR3 DNA reads TGTGCCACCAGCAGAGACAGGGGTGAGCAGTACTTC.

The chain employs TRBV7-6 and TRBJ1-4; D remains unclear. This CDR3 contains 17 residues. The V end was cut by 1 base, the J end by 4 bases, with 16 bases between. Germline CDR1 and CDR2: SGHVS and FNYEAQ. The CDR3 bases are TGTGCCAGCAGCTTAGGACAACCCTTAACTTATAATGAAAAACTGTTTTTT. Residues: CASSLGQPLTYNEKLFF. The whole variable domain, filled in from reference TRBV7-6 and TRBJ1-4, reads GAGVSQSPRYKVTKRGQDVALRCDPISGHVSLYWYRQALGQGPEFLTYFNYEAQQDKSGLPNDRFSAERPEGSISTLTIQRTEQRDSAMYRCASSLGQPLTYNEKLFFGSGTQLSVL.

J is TRBJ2-1 and V is TRBV7-9; a weak D match, TRBD2 (6 bases). V gave up 5 bases and J gave up 6 bases, with 17 bases separating them. Germline V gene lookup returns CDR1 SEHNR and CDR2 FQNEAQ (reference sequence). CDR3 size: 15 residues. The CDR3 DNA follows: TGTGCCAGCAGCGCCGGGGGTCTAGTTGGCAATGAGCAGTTCTTC. This sequence encodes CASSAGGLVGNEQFF.

On this clone: A read error may produce the germline difference seen at one junction end. The chain employs TRBV7-9 and TRBJ2-1; D is ambiguous. The germline gives CDR1 SEHNR, CDR2 FQNEAQ (reference sequence). CDR3 length equals 12 residues. CDR3 sequence reads: CSSIRGSNEQFF. CDR3 DNA sequence: TGTTCCAGCATTCGCGGTAGCAATGAGCAGTTCTTC.

V is TRBV5-1 and J is TRBJ1-1; 8 nucleotides align to TRBD1. Germline CDR1 is SGHRS and CDR2 is YFSETQ. Trimming cost V 0 bases and J 0 bases; bases outside gene matches: 10. CDR3 length: 18 residues. The CDR3 coding sequence is TGCGCCAGCAGCTTGGGGGCCAGGGGGCCAAGAATGAACACTGAAGCTTTCTTT. Its translation: CASSLGARGPRMNTEAFF.

The chain carries TRBV6-5 and TRBJ2-1; 8 bases line up with TRBD1. The CDR3 is made up of 14 amino acids. Germline trimming cut 5 bases from V and 1 base from J; bases unmatched to any gene: 1. Germline loops: CDR1 MNHEY, CDR2 SVGAGI. CDR3 sequence (DNA): TGTGCCAGCAGTAGACAGGGGTCCTACAATGAGCAGTTCTTC. Protein product: CASSRQGSYNEQFF.

The gene calls are TRBV2 and TRBJ2-1, with 11 bases aligning to TRBD2. Germline CDR1 is SNHLY and CDR2 is FYNNEI. Trimming at V came to 5 bases and at J to 1 base, leaving 1 base not matched to a gene. This CDR3 is built from 15 residues. The DNA of the CDR3 is TGTGCCAGCAGTAGGACTAGCGGGTCCTACAATGAGCAGTTCTTC. Translating gives CASSRTSGSYNEQFF.

This chain joins TRBV5-1 and TRBJ1-3; D possibly corresponds to TRBD1 (5 bases). The germline gives CDR1 SGHRS, CDR2 YFSETQ. The CDR3 extends over 15 amino acids. Trimming pared 4 bases from V and 0 bases from J, leaving 11 bases between. CDR3 in amino acids: CASSPATGSGNTIYF. The DNA for the CDR3 is TGCGCCAGCAGCCCGGCAACAGGCTCTGGAAACACCATATATTTT.

The gene calls are TRBV27 and TRBJ2-7, with 10 bases fitting TRBD1. Per germline, CDR1 MNHEY and CDR2 SMNVEV (reference sequence). There are 15 residues in the CDR3. The V gene end was trimmed by 5 bases and the J gene end by 3 bases; junction bases not matched to a gene: 7. CDR3: CASSQTGGPFYEQYF. CDR3 bases: TGTGCCAGCAGTCAGACAGGGGGCCCATTCTACGAGCAGTACTTC.